These 24 T cell receptor beta chains share one sample of origin, sequenced in a study of cytomegalovirus exposure and HLA in healthy donors. The primer mix had 60 Vbeta and 13 Jbeta primers. TCRdb's copy holds only in-frame clones and misses some; the assay was immunoSEQ multiplex PCR. The repertoire holds roughly 130,000 clones, with more than 60% as singletons. The sample was PBMCs. Receptors originate from a woman aged 40 to 50 in good health and CMV-seropositive.

CDR3 DNA sequence: TGTGCCAGCAGCCCCCGTCAGCGGGCCTCCTACGAGCAGTACTTC. This gives the protein CASSPRQRASYEQYF. The genes are TRBV5-4 and TRBJ2-7, with D possibly TRBD2 on 6 matching bases. Deletions cut 4 bases from V and 0 bases from J, with 14 bases between. Germline V gene lookup returns CDR1 SGHNT and CDR2 YYREEE (reference sequence). This CDR3 is 15 amino acids long.

V is TRBV19 and J is TRBJ1-2; TRBD1 matches 8 bases. Germline V gene lookup returns CDR1 LNHDA and CDR2 SQIVND (reference sequence). The junction had 8 bases not matched to a gene; V was cut back by 3 bases and J by 5 bases. The CDR3 covers 15 residues. The CDR3 reads CASSMYGQGVYGYTF. The CDR3 DNA reads as TGTGCCAGTAGTATGTATGGACAGGGCGTTTATGGCTACACCTTC. Full variable domain (outside the CDR3, taken from reference TRBV19 and TRBJ1-2): DGGITQSPKYLFRKEGQNVTLSCEQNLNHDAMYWYRQDPGQGLRLIYYSQIVNDFQKGDIAEGYSVSREKKESFPLTVTSAQKNPTAFYLCASSMYGQGVYGYTFGSGTRLTVV.

The chain combines TRBV19 with TRBJ2-2; 10 nucleotides line up with TRBD1. After removal of 4 bases from V and 7 bases from J, the junction contained 9 bases not matched to a gene. There are 16 residues in the CDR3. The germline V gene encodes CDR1 LNHDA and CDR2 SQIVND (reference sequence). The CDR3 DNA reads TGTGCCAGTAGTACAGAAGGACAGGGGGGAAGCGGGGAGCTGTTTTTT. It translates to CASSTEGQGGSGELFF.

This chain uses TRBV5-1 with TRBJ1-2; 8 nucleotides align to TRBD1. The length of the CDR3 is 15 residues. V was pared by 0 bases and J by 4 bases, with 5 bases of the junction left unmatched. Germline lookup yields CDR1 SGHRS and CDR2 YFSETQ. The CDR3 here is CASSLVGQGGYGYTF. CDR3 in DNA: TGCGCCAGCAGCTTGGTAGGACAGGGAGGCTATGGCTACACCTTC. Combining the CDR3 with reference TRBV5-1 and TRBJ1-2 gives the whole variable domain KAGVTQTPRYLIKTRGQQVTLSCSPISGHRSVSWYQQTPGQGLQFLFEYFSETQRNKGNFPGRFSGRQFSNSRSEMNVSTLELGDSALYLCASSLVGQGGYGYTFGSGTRLTVV.

The CDR3 DNA is TGCAGCGTTGTCCGGGACAGGGGGACGGAGCAGTACTTC. This gives the protein CSVVRDRGTEQYF. The J gene is TRBJ2-7, the V gene TRBV29-1; 11 bases align to TRBD1. Germline CDR1 and CDR2: SQVTM and ANQGSEA. V dropped 4 bases and J dropped 7; count of bases not matched to a gene: 6. The CDR3 extends over 13 amino acids.

The genes are TRBV18 and TRBJ1-3; weak D call: TRBD1 (5 bases). Per the germline V gene, CDR1 is KGHSH and CDR2 is LQKENI. The CDR3 runs 16 residues. V was pared by 0 bases and J by 0 bases, with 9 bases between. The CDR3 nucleotides read TGTGCCAGCTCACCACCGGGGCAGAACTCTGGAAACACCATATATTTT. Protein product: CASSPPGQNSGNTIYF.

This clone was observed once. The chain combines TRBV28 with TRBJ1-2, with D hard to call. CDR1 and CDR2 from the germline V gene are MDHEN and SYDVKM. V lost 5 bases to trimming and J lost 4 bases, with 17 bases between them. The CDR3 extends over 15 amino acids. CDR3 bases: TGTGCCAGCAGTAACTCTCTTGGAGGATCCTATGGCTACACCTTC. Amino acids: CASSNSLGGSYGYTF.

The rearrangement links TRBV10-3 to TRBJ1-1; maybe TRBD1 (5 bases). The V end was cut by 6 bases, the J end by 5 bases, with 16 bases between. This CDR3 contains 14 residues. The germline V gene has CDR1 ENHRY and CDR2 SYGVKD. The CDR3 loop reads CAIRGGGGETEAFF. CDR3 nucleotides: TGTGCCATCAGGGGAGGCGGGGGAGAGACTGAAGCTTTCTTT.

The CDR3 reads CASSLELAGSTDTQYF. The CDR3 DNA is TGTGCCAGCAGCTTGGAACTAGCGGGTAGCACAGATACGCAGTATTTT. V is TRBV5-5 and J is TRBJ2-3; 9 bases are a match to TRBD2. This CDR3 spans 16 amino acids. Germline trimming cut 0 bases from V and 0 bases from J; bases unmatched to any gene: 2. CDR1 is SGHKS and CDR2 is YYEKEE in the germline V gene (reference sequence).

This rearrangement joins TRBV7-8 to TRBJ2-2; D is possibly TRBD2 (7 bases). V lost 5 bases and J lost 4, with 23 bases in between. CDR1 is SGHVS, CDR2 FQNEAQ, per germline. The CDR3 contains 18 residues. The CDR3 region is CASSTRLGGLFPTGELFF. Here the CDR3 DNA reads TGTGCCAGCAGCACCCGCTTGGGGGGGCTCTTTCCCACCGGGGAGCTGTTTTTT. The variable domain in full, completed from reference TRBV7-8 and TRBJ2-2, reads GAGVSQSPRYKVAKRGQDVALRCDPISGHVSLFWYQQALGQGPEFLTYFQNEAQLDKSGLPSDRFFAERPEGSVSTLKIQRTQQEDSAVYLCASSTRLGGLFPTGELFFGEGSRLTVL.

This sequence joins TRBV7-6 and TRBJ1-2; possible D gene TRBD1, 6 bases. Germline V lookup: CDR1 SGHVS, CDR2 FNYEAQ. CDR3 length: 14 residues. V lost 1 base and J lost 4, with 10 bases in between. CDR3 amino acids: CASSLEQGFYGYTF. CDR3 DNA sequence: TGTGCCAGCAGCTTAGAGCAGGGGTTCTATGGCTACACCTTC.

CDR3 protein: CASSRRGTYTYNEQFF. The CDR3 DNA reads as TGTGCCAGCAGCCGCCGGGGGACCTATACCTACAATGAGCAGTTCTTC. The rearrangement links TRBV7-6 to TRBJ2-1; D is possibly TRBD2 (6 bases). Trimming stripped 5 bases from V and 2 bases from J, with 16 bases between. Germline V gene sequence: CDR1 SGHVS, CDR2 FNYEAQ. This CDR3 spans 16 amino acids. Drawing the rest from reference TRBV7-6 and TRBJ2-1, the complete variable domain is GAGVSQSPRYKVTKRGQDVALRCDPISGHVSLYWYRQALGQGPEFLTYFNYEAQQDKSGLPNDRFSAERPEGSISTLTIQRTEQRDSAMYRCASSRRGTYTYNEQFFGPGTRLTVL.

This chain connects TRBV5-1 to TRBJ1-6; D is possibly TRBD1 (6 bases). Germline V gene sequence: CDR1 SGHRS, CDR2 YFSETQ. CDR3 length equals 15 residues. V was trimmed by 4 bases and J by 10 bases, leaving 18 bases between them. CDR3 DNA: TGCGCCAGCAGCGTCTCCGCCAGGGGAGAATCACCCCTCCACTTT. It encodes CASSVSARGESPLHF. Supplemented by reference TRBV5-1 and TRBJ1-6, the full variable domain reads KAGVTQTPRYLIKTRGQQVTLSCSPISGHRSVSWYQQTPGQGLQFLFEYFSETQRNKGNFPGRFSGRQFSNSRSEMNVSTLELGDSALYLCASSVSARGESPLHFGNGTRLTVT.

This clone was seen more than once but under ten times. The chain combines TRBV7-8 with TRBJ1-3; TRBD1 matches at 7 bases. The V gene's germline CDR1 is SGHVS and CDR2 FQNEAQ. The CDR3 has 18 residues. The trim removed 5 bases at V and 4 bases at J, leaving 17 bases unmatched. The CDR3 nucleotides are TGTGCCAGCAGCCCGAGGCGGGAAGGGGGCTTATTGGGAAACACCATATATTTT. Its translation: CASSPRREGGLLGNTIYF. The whole variable domain, filled in from reference TRBV7-8 and TRBJ1-3, reads GAGVSQSPRYKVAKRGQDVALRCDPISGHVSLFWYQQALGQGPEFLTYFQNEAQLDKSGLPSDRFFAERPEGSVSTLKIQRTQQEDSAVYLCASSPRREGGLLGNTIYFGEGSWLTVV.

The chain employs TRBV9 and TRBJ2-2; no clear D gene. The CDR3 is 16 residues long. The V and J ends lost 3 bases and 2 bases respectively, with 14 bases between them. The germline CDR1 and CDR2 sequences are SGDLS and YYNGEE. The CDR3 region is CASSGDNRKNTGELFF. The CDR3 nucleotides are TGTGCCAGCAGCGGTGACAACCGTAAAAACACCGGGGAGCTGTTTTTT.

The chain couples TRBV13 to TRBJ2-7, with D unresolved. V lost 9 bases and J 3 bases, leaving 18 bases between the germline ends. The germline V gene encodes CDR1 PRHDT and CDR2 FYEKMQ (reference sequence). This CDR3 has 14 residues. CDR3 coding DNA: TGTGCCAGTCAAAAGACTGAGTCCCACTACGAGCAGTACTTC. Protein sequence: CASQKTESHYEQYF.

The genes are TRBV7-2 and TRBJ1-1; D possibly corresponds to TRBD1 (6 bases). With 1 base removed from V and 11 bases from J, the gap between germline ends came to 14 bases. Germline values: CDR1 SGHTA, CDR2 FQGNSA. CDR3 length: 13 residues. The CDR3 loop reads CASSLVVQGSAFF. The DNA of the CDR3 is TGTGCCAGCAGCTTAGTAGTACAGGGTTCGGCTTTCTTT.

J is TRBJ1-6 and V is TRBV7-3, with TRBD1 identical over 9 bases. Germline assignment: CDR1 SGHTA and CDR2 FQGTGA. This CDR3 is built from 15 residues. V trimming: 4 bases; J trimming: 7 bases; junction bases outside the gene matches: 5. The CDR3 nucleotides read TGTGCCAGCAGCTCGGACAGGGGAAACAATTCACCCCTCCACTTT. It yields the protein CASSSDRGNNSPLHF.

This clone appeared a single time. This chain joins TRBV7-6 and TRBJ2-1, with 11 positions matching TRBD2. The CDR3 length is 19 residues. V shed 4 bases and J 2 bases; nucleotides not matched to a gene: 13. Germline V CDR1 and CDR2: SGHVS, FNYEAQ. The CDR3 DNA is TGTGCCAGCAGCTCCCCTAGCGGGGGGCCCCCATTTGCCTACAATGAGCAGTTCTTC. Translating gives CASSSPSGGPPFAYNEQFF.

This chain joins TRBV11-1 and TRBJ2-1; 12 bases are shared with TRBD2. After removal of 10 bases from V and 3 bases from J, the junction contained 7 bases not matched to a gene. Germline V gene lookup returns CDR1 SGHAT and CDR2 FQDESV (reference sequence). This CDR3 has 15 residues. CDR3 loop: CATQTGLAGYNEQFF. CDR3 sequence (DNA): TGTGCCACCCAGACGGGACTAGCGGGCTACAATGAGCAGTTCTTC.

The chain is built from TRBV15 and TRBJ1-3, with D hard to call. Germline lookup yields CDR1 LNHNV and CDR2 YYDKDF (reference sequence). CDR3 size: 16 residues. Deletions cut 1 base from V and 2 bases from J, with 12 bases between. CDR3 sequence (DNA): TGTGCCACCAGCAGAGTCTCTACGGGGACTGGAAACACCATATATTTT. This sequence encodes CATSRVSTGTGNTIYF.

In this sample, this clone turned up a few times. The V gene is TRBV27, the J gene TRBJ1-6, with 7 bases aligning to TRBD1. This CDR3 is 14 amino acids long. The J segment lost 4 bases and the V segment lost 4 bases, leaving 1 base of the junction unmatched. Germline loops: CDR1 MNHEY, CDR2 SMNVEV (reference sequence). This CDR3 reads CASSSQGYNSPLHF. The DNA for the CDR3 is TGTGCCAGCAGTTCACAGGGGTATAATTCACCCCTCCACTTT.

The sample holds one count of this clone. The V gene is TRBV5-6, the J gene TRBJ2-5; D possibly corresponds to TRBD2 (6 bases). Trimming pared 4 bases from V and 7 bases from J, leaving 17 bases between. The CDR3 runs 14 residues. Germline CDR1 is SGHDT and CDR2 is YYEEEE. The CDR3 loop is CASSPAAMTRTQYF. CDR3 coding DNA: TGTGCCAGCAGCCCGGCGGCTATGACTAGGACCCAGTACTTC.

The CDR3 bases are TGCGCCAGCAGCCAAGGGGGCCGGGGGACGATAACTAATGAAAAACTGTTTTTT. Translating gives CASSQGGRGTITNEKLFF. The chain links TRBV4-1 to TRBJ1-4, with D possibly matching TRBD1 (5 bases). The V and J ends lost 1 base and 1 base respectively, with 16 bases between them. This CDR3 has 18 residues. Germline V gene data show CDR1 as MGHRA and CDR2 as YSYEKL.